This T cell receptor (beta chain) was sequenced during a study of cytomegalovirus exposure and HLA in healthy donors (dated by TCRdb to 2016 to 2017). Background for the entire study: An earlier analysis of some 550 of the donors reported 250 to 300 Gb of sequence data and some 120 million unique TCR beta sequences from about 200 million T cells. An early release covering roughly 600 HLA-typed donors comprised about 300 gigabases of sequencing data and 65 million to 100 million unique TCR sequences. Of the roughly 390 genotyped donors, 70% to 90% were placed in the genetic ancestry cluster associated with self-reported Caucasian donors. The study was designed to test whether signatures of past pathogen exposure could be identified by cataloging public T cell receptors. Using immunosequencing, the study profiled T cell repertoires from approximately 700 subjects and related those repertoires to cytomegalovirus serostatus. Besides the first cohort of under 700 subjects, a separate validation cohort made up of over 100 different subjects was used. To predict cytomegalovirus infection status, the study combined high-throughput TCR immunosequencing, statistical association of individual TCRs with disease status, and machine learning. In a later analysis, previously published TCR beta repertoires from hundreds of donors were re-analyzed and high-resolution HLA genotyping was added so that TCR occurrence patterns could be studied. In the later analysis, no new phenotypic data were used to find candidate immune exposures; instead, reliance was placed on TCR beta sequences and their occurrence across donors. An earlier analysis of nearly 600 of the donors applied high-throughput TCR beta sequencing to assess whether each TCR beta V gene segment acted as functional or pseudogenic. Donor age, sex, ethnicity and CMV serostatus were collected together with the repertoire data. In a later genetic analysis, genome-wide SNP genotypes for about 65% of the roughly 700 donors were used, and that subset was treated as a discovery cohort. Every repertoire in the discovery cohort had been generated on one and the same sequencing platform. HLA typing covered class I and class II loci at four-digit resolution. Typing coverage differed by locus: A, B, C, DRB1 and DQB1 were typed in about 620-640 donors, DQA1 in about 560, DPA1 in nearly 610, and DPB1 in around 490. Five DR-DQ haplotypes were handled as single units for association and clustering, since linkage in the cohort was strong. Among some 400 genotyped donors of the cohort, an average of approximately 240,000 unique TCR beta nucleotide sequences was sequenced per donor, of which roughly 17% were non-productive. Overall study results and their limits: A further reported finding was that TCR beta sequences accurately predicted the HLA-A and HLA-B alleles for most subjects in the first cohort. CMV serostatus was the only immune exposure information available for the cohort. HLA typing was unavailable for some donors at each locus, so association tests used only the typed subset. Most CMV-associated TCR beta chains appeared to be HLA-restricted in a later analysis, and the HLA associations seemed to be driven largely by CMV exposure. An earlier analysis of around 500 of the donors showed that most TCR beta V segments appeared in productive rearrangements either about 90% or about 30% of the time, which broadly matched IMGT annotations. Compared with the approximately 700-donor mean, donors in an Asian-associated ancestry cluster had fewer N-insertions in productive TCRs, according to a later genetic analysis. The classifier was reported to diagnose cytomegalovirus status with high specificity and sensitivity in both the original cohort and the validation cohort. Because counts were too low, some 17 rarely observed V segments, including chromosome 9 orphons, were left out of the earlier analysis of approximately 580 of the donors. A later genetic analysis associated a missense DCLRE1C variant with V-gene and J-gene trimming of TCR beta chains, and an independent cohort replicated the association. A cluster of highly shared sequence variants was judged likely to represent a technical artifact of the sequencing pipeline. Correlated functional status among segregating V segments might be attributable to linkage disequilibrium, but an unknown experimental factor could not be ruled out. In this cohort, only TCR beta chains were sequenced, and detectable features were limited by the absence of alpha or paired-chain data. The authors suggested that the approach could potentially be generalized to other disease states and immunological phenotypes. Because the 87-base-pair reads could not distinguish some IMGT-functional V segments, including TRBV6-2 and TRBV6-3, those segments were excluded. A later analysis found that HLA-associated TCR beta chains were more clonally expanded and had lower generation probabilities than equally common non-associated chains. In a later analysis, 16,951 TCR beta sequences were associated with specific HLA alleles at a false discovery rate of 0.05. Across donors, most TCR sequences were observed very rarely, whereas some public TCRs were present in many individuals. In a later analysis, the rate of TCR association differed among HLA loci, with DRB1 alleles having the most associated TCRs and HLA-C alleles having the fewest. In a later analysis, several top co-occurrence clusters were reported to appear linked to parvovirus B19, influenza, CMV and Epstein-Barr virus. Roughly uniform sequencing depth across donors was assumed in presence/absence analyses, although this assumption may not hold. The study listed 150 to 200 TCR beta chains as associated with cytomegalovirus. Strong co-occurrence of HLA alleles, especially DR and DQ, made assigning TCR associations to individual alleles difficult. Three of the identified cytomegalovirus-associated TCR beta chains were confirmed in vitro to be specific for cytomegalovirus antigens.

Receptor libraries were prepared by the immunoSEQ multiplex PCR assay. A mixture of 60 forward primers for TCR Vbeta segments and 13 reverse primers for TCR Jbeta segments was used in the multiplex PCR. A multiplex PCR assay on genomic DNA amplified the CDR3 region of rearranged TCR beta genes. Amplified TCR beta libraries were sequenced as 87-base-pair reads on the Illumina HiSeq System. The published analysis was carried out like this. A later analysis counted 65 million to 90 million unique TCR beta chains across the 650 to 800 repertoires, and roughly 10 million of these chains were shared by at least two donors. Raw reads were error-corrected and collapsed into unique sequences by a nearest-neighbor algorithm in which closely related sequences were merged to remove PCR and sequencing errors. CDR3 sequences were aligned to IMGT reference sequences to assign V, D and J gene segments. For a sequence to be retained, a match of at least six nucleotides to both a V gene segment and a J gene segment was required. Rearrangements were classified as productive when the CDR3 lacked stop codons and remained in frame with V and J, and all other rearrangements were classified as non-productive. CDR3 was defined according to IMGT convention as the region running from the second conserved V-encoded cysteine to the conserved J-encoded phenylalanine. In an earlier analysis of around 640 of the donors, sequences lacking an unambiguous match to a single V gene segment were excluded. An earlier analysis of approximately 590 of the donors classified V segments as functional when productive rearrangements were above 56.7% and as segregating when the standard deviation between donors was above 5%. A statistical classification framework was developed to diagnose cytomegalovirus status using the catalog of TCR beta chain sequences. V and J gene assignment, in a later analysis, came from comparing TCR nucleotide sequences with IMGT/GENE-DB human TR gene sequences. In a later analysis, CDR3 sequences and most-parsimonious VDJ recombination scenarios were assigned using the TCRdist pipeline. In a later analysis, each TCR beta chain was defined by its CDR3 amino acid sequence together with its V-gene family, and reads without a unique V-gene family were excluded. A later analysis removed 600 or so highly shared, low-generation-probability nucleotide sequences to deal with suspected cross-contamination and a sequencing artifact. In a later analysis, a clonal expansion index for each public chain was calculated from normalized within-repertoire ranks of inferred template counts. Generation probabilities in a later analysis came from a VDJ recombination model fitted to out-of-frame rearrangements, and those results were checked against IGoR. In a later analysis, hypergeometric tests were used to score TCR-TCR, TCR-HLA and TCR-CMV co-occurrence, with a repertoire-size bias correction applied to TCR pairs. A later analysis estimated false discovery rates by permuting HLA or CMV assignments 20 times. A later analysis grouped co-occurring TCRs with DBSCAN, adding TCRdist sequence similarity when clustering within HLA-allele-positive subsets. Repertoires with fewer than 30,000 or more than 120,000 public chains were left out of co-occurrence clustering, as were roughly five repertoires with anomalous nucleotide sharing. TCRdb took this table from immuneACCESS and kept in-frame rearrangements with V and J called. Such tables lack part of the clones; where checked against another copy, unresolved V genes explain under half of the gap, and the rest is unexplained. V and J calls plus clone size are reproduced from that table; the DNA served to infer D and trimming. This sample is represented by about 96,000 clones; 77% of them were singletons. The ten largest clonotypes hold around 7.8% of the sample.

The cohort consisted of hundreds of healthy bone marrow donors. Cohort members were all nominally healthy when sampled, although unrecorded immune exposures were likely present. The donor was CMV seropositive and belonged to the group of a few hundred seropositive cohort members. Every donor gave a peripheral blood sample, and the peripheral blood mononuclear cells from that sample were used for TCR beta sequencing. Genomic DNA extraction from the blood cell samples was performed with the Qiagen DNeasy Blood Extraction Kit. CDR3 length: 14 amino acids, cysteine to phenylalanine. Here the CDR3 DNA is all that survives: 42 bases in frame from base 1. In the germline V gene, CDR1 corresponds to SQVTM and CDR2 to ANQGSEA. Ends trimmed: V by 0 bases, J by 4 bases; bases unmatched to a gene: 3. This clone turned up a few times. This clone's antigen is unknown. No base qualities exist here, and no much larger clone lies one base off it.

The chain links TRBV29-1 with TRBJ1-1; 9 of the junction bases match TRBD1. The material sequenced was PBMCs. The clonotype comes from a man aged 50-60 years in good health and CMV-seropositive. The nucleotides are TGCAGCGTTGAAGATGACAGGGGGGTCACTGAAGCTTTCTTT. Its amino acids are CSVEDDRGVTEAFF.